These 32 T cell receptor beta chains came from one sample sequenced in a study of patients and donors after allogeneic stem cell transplantation. TCRdb re-called the RT-PCR reads with MiXCR, one entry per CDR3 protein. This sample carries about 210,000 distinct CDR3 sequences, around two fifths of them seen once, and the ten largest clones take 11%. The sequencing input was blood, either unsorted or a sorted T cell fraction (not recorded which). The receptors here all came from a human donor who was either an allogeneic HSCT recipient or a stem cell or donor lymphocyte infusion donor (not recorded which). It is not recorded whose cells these are; they may come from a transplant donor.

This clonotype has just a few counts. The chain employs TRBV4-3 and TRBJ1-4; 7 bases fit TRBD1. Germline V gene lookup returns CDR1 LGHNA and CDR2 YSLEER. The CDR3 has 16 residues. Trimming removed 3 bases from V and 4 bases from J; junction bases left unmatched: 8. As DNA, the CDR3 is TGCGCCAGCAGCCAGGGGGGACAGCCGAATAATGAAAAACTGTTTTTT. As protein: CASSQGGQPNNEKLFF.

The chain carries TRBV4-2 and TRBJ2-7; 8 positions match TRBD2. The ends lost 4 bases at V and 0 bases at J; junction bases unmatched: 5. CDR3 length equals 15 residues. Germline lookup yields CDR1 LGHNA and CDR2 YNFKEQ. CDR3 nucleotide sequence: TGTGCCAGCAGCCCAACCGGGACTAGCTCCTACGAGCAGTACTTC. It codes for CASSPTGTSSYEQYF.

This sequence joins TRBV28 and TRBJ1-5, with TRBD1 as a possible D gene (6 bases). V lost 2 bases, J lost 5 bases, and 19 bases lay in between. The CDR3 runs to 17 residues. Germline assignment: CDR1 MDHEN and CDR2 SYDVKM. CDR3 in DNA: TGTGCCAGCAGTTTACCGCAGGGGTGGACAACGCATCAGCCCCAGCATTTT. Translating it yields CASSLPQGWTTHQPQHF.

The DNA of the CDR3 is TGTGCCAGCAGCCAGAGAACGGGGGGTCCCACCTACGAGCAGTACTTC. This gives the protein CASSQRTGGPTYEQYF. The chain has TRBV4-2 and TRBJ2-7; the match to TRBD2 covers 7 bases. In germline, CDR1 is LGHNA, CDR2 YNFKEQ. The V gene end was trimmed by 3 bases and the J gene end by 2 bases; junction bases not matched to a gene: 10. The CDR3 is 16 amino acids.

This clonotype was observed a handful of times. The DNA of the CDR3 is TGCAGTGCCCCGCACCCTAGTACTTATAATTCACCCCTCCACTTT. Translated, it gives CSAPHPSTYNSPLHF. This chain links TRBV20-1 with TRBJ1-6, with D hard to call. The CDR3 sequence is 15 residues long. Germline V gene data show CDR1 as DFQATT and CDR2 as SNEGSKA (reference sequence). The germline V and J ends were trimmed by 6 bases and 4 bases, with 16 bases remaining between them.

The chain joins TRBV28 to TRBJ1-5; 10 nucleotides line up with TRBD1. Per the germline V gene, CDR1 is MDHEN and CDR2 is SYDVKM. This CDR3 has 17 amino acids. J lost 1 base, V lost 2 bases, and 5 bases had no gene match. CDR3 coding DNA: TGTGCCAGCAGTTTACCCGGGGGACAGGGGAGCAATCAGCCCCAGCATTTT. It translates to CASSLPGGQGSNQPQHF.

The chain joins TRBV12-3 or TRBV12-4 to TRBJ1-5; TRBD1 aligns across 7 bases. The CDR3 consists of 14 residues. V was clipped by 6 bases and J by 5 bases; unmatched bases: 7. The DNA for the CDR3 is TGTGCCAGCAGCGGAAGGGGGCCTTATCAGCCCCAGCATTTT. Translation gives CASSGRGPYQPQHF.

This clonotype has ten or more counts. The chain couples TRBV2 to TRBJ2-7; D call uncertain. Germline assignment: CDR1 SNHLY and CDR2 FYNNEI. The V and J ends lost 2 bases and 0 bases respectively, with 2 bases between them. CDR3 length: 12 amino acids. This CDR3 reads CASSESSYEQYF. CDR3 in DNA: TGTGCCAGCAGTGAAAGCTCCTACGAGCAGTACTTC.

This clonotype turned up a few times. The gene calls are TRBV6-5 and TRBJ1-1; 7 bases are a match to TRBD1. Germline V gives CDR1 MNHEY, CDR2 SVGAGI. V trimming: 5 bases; J trimming: 6 bases; junction bases outside the gene matches: 9. This CDR3 has 14 amino acids. The CDR3 reads CASSRTGDRAEAFF. The CDR3, as DNA: TGTGCCAGCAGTCGCACAGGGGATAGGGCTGAAGCTTTCTTT.

The genes are TRBV7-6 and TRBJ2-3, with D possibly TRBD2 on 5 matching bases. Germline CDR1 is SGHVS and CDR2 is FNYEAQ. The CDR3 is 18 residues long. V lost 0 bases, J lost 0 bases, and 16 bases lay in between. The CDR3 is CASSLAALAFTSTDTQYF. In DNA form, the CDR3 reads TGTGCCAGCAGCTTAGCGGCATTAGCGTTTACTAGCACAGATACGCAGTATTTT.

The chain recombines TRBV29-1 with TRBJ2-7; TRBD1 aligns across 8 bases. Germline CDR1 is SQVTM and CDR2 is ANQGSEA. This CDR3 contains 12 residues. The trim removed 6 bases at V and 5 bases at J, leaving 6 bases unmatched. The CDR3 nucleotides are TGCAGCGTCGAACAGGGGGTAGACGAGCAGTACTTC. Translating it yields CSVEQGVDEQYF.

This clonotype has more than one count but fewer than ten. The chain joins TRBV4-2 to TRBJ1-1, with 8 bases identical to TRBD1. The CDR3 extends over 15 amino acids. Germline loops: CDR1 LGHNA, CDR2 YNFKEQ. Trimming at V came to 0 bases and at J to 6 bases, leaving 6 bases not matched to a gene. The CDR3 reads CASSQETGDWAEAFF. In DNA form, the CDR3 reads TGTGCCAGCAGCCAAGAGACAGGGGATTGGGCTGAAGCTTTCTTT.

There are many counts of this clonotype. The CDR3 nucleotides read TGCAGTGCTAGAGATGGGTTAGGCTATAGCAATCAGCCCCAGCATTTT. Protein: CSARDGLGYSNQPQHF. V gene TRBV20-1 combines with J gene TRBJ1-5, with D hard to call. The CDR3 has 16 residues. Germline lookup yields CDR1 DFQATT and CDR2 SNEGSKA (reference sequence). The ends were cut back, 0 bases at V and 0 bases at J, with 12 bases in the middle.

The J gene is TRBJ1-4, the V gene TRBV2, with no clear D. This CDR3 is 16 amino acids long. Trimming pared 4 bases from V and 0 bases from J, leaving 12 bases between. The V gene's germline CDR1 is SNHLY and CDR2 FYNNEI. This CDR3 reads CASSVIGFATNEKLFF. The CDR3 nucleotides are TGTGCCAGCAGTGTGATTGGCTTTGCAACTAATGAAAAACTGTTTTTT.

V and J are TRBV10-3 and TRBJ1-2; D is unclear. Germline V gives CDR1 ENHRY, CDR2 SYGVKD. Trimming left V 6 bases short and J 7 bases short, with 12 bases between. The CDR3 length is 12 residues. The CDR3 loop is CAISFQQTGYTF. CDR3 DNA sequence: TGTGCCATCAGCTTTCAACAAACTGGCTACACCTTC.

This clonotype came up a few times. V is TRBV20-1 and J is TRBJ1-2; TRBD1 aligns across 7 bases. Germline loops: CDR1 DFQATT, CDR2 SNEGSKA (reference sequence). After removal of 3 bases from V and 2 bases from J, the junction contained 9 bases not matched to a gene. This CDR3 is 15 amino acids long. The CDR3 reads CSARTGLISNYGYTF. In DNA form, the CDR3 reads TGCAGTGCTAGGACAGGGCTCATATCAAACTATGGCTACACCTTC.

V usage is TRBV5-1 and J usage is TRBJ2-7; 8 nucleotides align to TRBD1. CDR3 length: 15 residues. Germline CDR1 reads SGHRS; CDR2 reads YFSETQ. Trimming cost V 0 bases and J 3 bases; bases outside gene matches: 5. CDR3 region: CASSLAFGQGYEQYF. CDR3 DNA sequence: TGCGCCAGCAGCTTGGCGTTTGGACAGGGCTACGAGCAGTACTTC.

A single count supports this clonotype. The genes are TRBV5-5 and TRBJ2-7; the match to TRBD1 covers 10 bases. V lost 4 bases to trimming and J lost 0 bases; unmatched junction nucleotides: 4. This CDR3 spans 15 amino acids. CDR1 and CDR2 (germline): SGHKS, YYEKEE (reference sequence). In DNA, the CDR3 is TGTGCCAGCAGCCGAGGGACAGGGGTCTCCTACGAGCAGTACTTC. Translation: CASSRGTGVSYEQYF. Based on the CDR3 plus reference TRBV5-5 and TRBJ2-7, the full variable domain is DAGVTQSPTHLIKTRGQQVTLRCSPISGHKSVSWYQQVLGQGPQFIFQYYEKEERGRGNFPDRFSARQFPNYSSELNVNALLLGDSALYLCASSRGTGVSYEQYFGPGTRLTVT.

The chain joins TRBV7-9 to TRBJ2-2, with D hard to call. CDR3 length equals 13 residues. Germline-derived CDR1 and CDR2 are SEHNR and FQNEAQ (reference sequence). The V gene lost 5 bases and the J gene lost 0 bases, with 4 bases spanning the gap. The CDR3 spells CASSPTNTGELFF. CDR3 DNA: TGTGCCAGCAGCCCAACGAACACCGGGGAGCTGTTTTTT.

The rearrangement links TRBV4-2 to TRBJ2-7, with a possible D match to TRBD1 (5 bases). Germline-derived CDR1 and CDR2 are LGHNA and YNFKEQ. V was cut by 0 bases and J by 3 bases, with 12 bases left in between. The CDR3 extends over 15 amino acids. The CDR3 nucleotides read TGTGCCAGCAGCCAAGAGGTGGACACGTACTACGAGCAGTACTTC. Encoded protein: CASSQEVDTYYEQYF.

This clonotype was seen a few times. The rearrangement uses TRBV29-1 and TRBJ2-5; 7 nucleotides match TRBD1. Looked up from germline, CDR1 is SQVTM and CDR2 is ANQGSEA. This CDR3 is built from 13 residues. With 2 bases clipped from V and 7 bases from J, the junction kept 7 bases outside the gene matches. In nucleotides, the CDR3 is TGCAGCGTTGAAAGGGGGCCCCAGGGGACCCAGTACTTC. Encoded protein: CSVERGPQGTQYF.

The chain joins TRBV29-1 to TRBJ1-1; D is uncertain. The CDR3 contains 13 residues. V lost 4 bases and J lost 0, with 9 bases in between. The germline gives CDR1 SQVTM, CDR2 ANQGSEA. The CDR3 DNA reads as TGCAGCGTTGTCGGAATCTTGAACACTGAAGCTTTCTTT. This encodes CSVVGILNTEAFF.

The chain combines TRBV29-1 with TRBJ1-2; the D is unclear. Germline V gene sequence: CDR1 SQVTM, CDR2 ANQGSEA. The CDR3 has 14 amino acids. V shed 1 base and J shed 4 bases, with 13 bases lying between them. The DNA for the CDR3 is TGCAGCGTTGAAGTAGAGGGTTTCGGCTATGGCTACACCTTC. Encoded protein: CSVEVEGFGYGYTF. Complete variable domain (other parts from reference TRBV29-1 and TRBJ1-2): SAVISQKPSRDICQRGTSLTIQCQVDSQVTMMFWYRQQPGQSLTLIATANQGSEATYESGFVIDKFPISRPNLTFSTLTVSNMSPEDSSIYLCSVEVEGFGYGYTFGSGTRLTVV.

V gene TRBV29-1 combines with J gene TRBJ2-5, with D uncertain. CDR3 length: 12 amino acids. Trimming took 4 bases from V and 0 from J, leaving 6 bases between them. In germline, CDR1 is SQVTM, CDR2 ANQGSEA. CDR3 sequence: CSVASNQETQYF. CDR3 DNA: TGCAGCGTTGCGTCTAACCAAGAGACCCAGTACTTC.

The rearrangement joins TRBV5-1 to TRBJ2-3, with a tentative D call TRBD1 (7 bases). Trimming took off 2 bases at V and 4 bases at J, with 11 bases between the two ends. Germline V CDR1 and CDR2: SGHRS, YFSETQ. The CDR3 is 14 residues long. The CDR3 DNA sequence: TGCGCCAGCAGCTTCCAGGGGGGCCCAGATACGCAGTATTTT. This sequence encodes CASSFQGGPDTQYF.

This clonotype was observed many times. The rearrangement uses TRBV29-1 and TRBJ1-1, with a tentative D call TRBD1 (5 bases). Germline CDR1 SQVTM, CDR2 ANQGSEA. Trimming pared 4 bases from V and 5 bases from J, leaving 20 bases between. This CDR3 contains 15 residues. The DNA for the CDR3 is TGCAGCGTTGCCCGATTAGGAGGTGGGGCGACTGAAGCTTTCTTT. This codes for CSVARLGGGATEAFF.

The genes are TRBV20-1 and TRBJ2-4; no clear D gene. The germline V gene encodes CDR1 DFQATT and CDR2 SNEGSKA (reference sequence). V lost 0 bases and J 1 base, leaving 13 bases between the germline ends. This CDR3 has 16 residues. The chain's CDR3 is CSAREDLNGAKNIQYF. The CDR3 DNA reads as TGCAGTGCTAGAGAAGACCTTAATGGGGCCAAAAACATTCAGTACTTC.

The chain uses TRBV18 and TRBJ2-3, with TRBD2 identical over 12 bases. This CDR3 is 15 amino acids long. Looked up from germline, CDR1 is KGHSH and CDR2 is LQKENI. Trimming at V came to 5 bases and at J to 6 bases, leaving 6 bases not matched to a gene. The CDR3 sequence is CASSTTSGRGDTQYF. The CDR3 region has the DNA TGTGCCAGCTCAACGACTAGCGGGAGAGGGGATACGCAGTATTTT.

In this sample, this clonotype turned up a few times. The rearrangement links TRBV6-5 to TRBJ2-7, with TRBD1 matching 10 bases. After removal of 5 bases from V and 4 bases from J, the junction contained 5 bases not matched to a gene. The CDR3 contains 14 residues. CDR1 is MNHEY and CDR2 is SVGAGI in the germline V gene. The CDR3 region is CASSARQGAYEQYF. The CDR3 DNA follows: TGTGCCAGCAGTGCCCGACAGGGGGCGTACGAGCAGTACTTC.

The gene calls are TRBV10-3 and TRBJ2-7; perhaps D is TRBD1 or TRBD2 (5 bases each). CDR3 length: 13 amino acids. Trimming cost V 4 bases and J 0 bases, with 7 bases left between them. Germline-derived CDR1 and CDR2 are ENHRY and SYGVKD. CDR3 in amino acids: CAISGDGSYEQYF. Here the CDR3 DNA reads TGTGCCATCAGTGGGGACGGCTCCTACGAGCAGTACTTC.

The rearrangement uses TRBV12-3 or TRBV12-4 and TRBJ1-5; D is unresolved. The CDR3 covers 15 residues. V was cut by 2 bases and J by 1 base, with 9 bases left in between. CDR3 nucleotides: TGTGCCAGCAGTTTAAGCCAGATCAGCAATCAGCCCCAGCATTTT. Translating gives CASSLSQISNQPQHF.

This clonotype was counted between two and nine times. This chain uses TRBV12-3 or TRBV12-4 with TRBJ1-1; unclear D gene. With 6 bases removed from V and 4 bases from J, the gap between germline ends came to 12 bases. The CDR3 is made up of 13 amino acids. The DNA for the CDR3 is TGTGCCAGCAGCGAAGGTTTCGGCACTGAAGCTTTCTTT. Translated, it gives CASSEGFGTEAFF.